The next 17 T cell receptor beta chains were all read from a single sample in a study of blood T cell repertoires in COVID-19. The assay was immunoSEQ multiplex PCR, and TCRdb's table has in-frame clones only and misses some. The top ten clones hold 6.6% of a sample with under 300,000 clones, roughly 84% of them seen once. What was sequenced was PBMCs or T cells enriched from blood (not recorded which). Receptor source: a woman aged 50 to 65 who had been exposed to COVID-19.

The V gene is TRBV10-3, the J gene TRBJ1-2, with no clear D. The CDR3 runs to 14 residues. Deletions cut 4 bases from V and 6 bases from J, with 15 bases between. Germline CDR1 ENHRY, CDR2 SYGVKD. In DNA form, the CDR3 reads TGTGCCATCAGTGCTTCGAGCCCCGCGGATGGCTACACCTTC. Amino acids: CAISASSPADGYTF.

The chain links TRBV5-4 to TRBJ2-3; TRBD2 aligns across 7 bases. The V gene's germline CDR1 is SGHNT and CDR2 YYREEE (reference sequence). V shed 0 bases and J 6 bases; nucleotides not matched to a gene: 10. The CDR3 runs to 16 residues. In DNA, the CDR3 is TGTGCCAGCAGCTTGGGGGGCGGGGGAAAGCTCGATACGCAGTATTTT. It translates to CASSLGGGGKLDTQYF.

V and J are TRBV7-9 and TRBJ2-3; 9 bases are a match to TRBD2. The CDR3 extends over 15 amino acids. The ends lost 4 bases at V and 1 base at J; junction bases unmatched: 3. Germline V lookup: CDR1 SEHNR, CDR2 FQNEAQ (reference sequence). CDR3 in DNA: TGTGCCAGCAGCTCTAGCGGGGTTGGCACAGATACGCAGTATTTT. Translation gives CASSSSGVGTDTQYF.

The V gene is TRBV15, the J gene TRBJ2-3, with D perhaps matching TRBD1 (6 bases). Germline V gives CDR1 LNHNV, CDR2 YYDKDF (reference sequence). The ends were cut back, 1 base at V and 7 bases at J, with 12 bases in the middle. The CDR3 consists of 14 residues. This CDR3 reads CATSRVGHQNTQYF. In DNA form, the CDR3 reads TGTGCCACCAGCAGAGTGGGACATCAGAATACGCAGTATTTT.

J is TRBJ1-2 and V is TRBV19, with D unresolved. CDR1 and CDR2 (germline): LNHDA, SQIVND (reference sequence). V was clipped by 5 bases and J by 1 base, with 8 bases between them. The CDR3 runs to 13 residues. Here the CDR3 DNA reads TGTGCCAGTAGTGCCAGGCTTAACTATGGCTACACCTTC. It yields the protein CASSARLNYGYTF.

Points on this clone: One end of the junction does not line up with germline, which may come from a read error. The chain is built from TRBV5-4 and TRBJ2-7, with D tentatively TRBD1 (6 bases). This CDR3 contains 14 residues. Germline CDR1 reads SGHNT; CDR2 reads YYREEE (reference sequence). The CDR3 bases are TGTGCCACCAGCTCGAGACAGGCTCCCTACGAGCAGTACTTC. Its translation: CATSSRQAPYEQYF.

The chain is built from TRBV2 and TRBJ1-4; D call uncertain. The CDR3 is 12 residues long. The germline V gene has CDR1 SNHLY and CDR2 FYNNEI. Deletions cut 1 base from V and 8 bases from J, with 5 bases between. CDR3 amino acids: CASSEGLEKLFF. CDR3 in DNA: TGTGCCAGCAGTGAAGGACTGGAAAAACTGTTTTTT. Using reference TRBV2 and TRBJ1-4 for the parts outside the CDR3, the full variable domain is EPEVTQTPSHQVTQMGQEVILRCVPISNHLYFYWYRQILGQKVEFLVSFYNNEISEKSEIFDDQFSVERPDGSNFTLKIRSTKLEDSAMYFCASSEGLEKLFFGSGTQLSVL.

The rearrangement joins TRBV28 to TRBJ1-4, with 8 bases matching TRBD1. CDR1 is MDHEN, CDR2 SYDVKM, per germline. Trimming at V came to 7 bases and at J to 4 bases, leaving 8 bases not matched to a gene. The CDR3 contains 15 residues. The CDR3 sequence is CASTDRTGFNEKLFF. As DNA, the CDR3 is TGTGCCAGCACAGACAGGACAGGGTTTAATGAAAAACTGTTTTTT.

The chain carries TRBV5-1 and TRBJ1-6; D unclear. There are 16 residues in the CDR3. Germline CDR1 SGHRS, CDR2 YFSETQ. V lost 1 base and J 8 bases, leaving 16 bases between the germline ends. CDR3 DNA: TGCGCCAGCAGCTTGTCGTTGAGGGCGGTGGATTCACCCCTCCACTTT. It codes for CASSLSLRAVDSPLHF.

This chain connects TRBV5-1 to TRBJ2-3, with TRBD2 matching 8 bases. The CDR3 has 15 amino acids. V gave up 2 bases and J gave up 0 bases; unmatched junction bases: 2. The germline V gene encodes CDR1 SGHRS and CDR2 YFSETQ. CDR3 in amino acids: CASSLGTRSTDTQYF. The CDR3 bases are TGCGCCAGCAGCTTAGGGACTAGAAGCACAGATACGCAGTATTTT.

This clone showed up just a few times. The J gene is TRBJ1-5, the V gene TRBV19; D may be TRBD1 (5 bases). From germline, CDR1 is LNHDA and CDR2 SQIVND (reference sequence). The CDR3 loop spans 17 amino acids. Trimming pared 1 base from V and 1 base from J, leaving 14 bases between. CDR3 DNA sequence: TGTGCCAGTAGTATAGGATATGGGGGGAGAAGCAATCAGCCCCAGCATTTT. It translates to CASSIGYGGRSNQPQHF. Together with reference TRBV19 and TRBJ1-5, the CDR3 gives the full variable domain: DGGITQSPKYLFRKEGQNVTLSCEQNLNHDAMYWYRQDPGQGLRLIYYSQIVNDFQKGDIAEGYSVSREKKESFPLTVTSAQKNPTAFYLCASSIGYGGRSNQPQHFGDGTRLSIL.

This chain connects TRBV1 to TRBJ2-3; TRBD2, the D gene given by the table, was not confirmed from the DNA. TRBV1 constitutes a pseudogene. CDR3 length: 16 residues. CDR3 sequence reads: CTSSRSGGACTDTQYF. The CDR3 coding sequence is TGCACCAGCAGCCGTAGCGGGGGGGCCTGCACAGATACGCAGTATTTT.

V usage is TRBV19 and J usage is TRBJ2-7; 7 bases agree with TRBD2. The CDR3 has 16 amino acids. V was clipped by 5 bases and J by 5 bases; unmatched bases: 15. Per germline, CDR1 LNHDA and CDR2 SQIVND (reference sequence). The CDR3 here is CASSGRLASLANEQYF. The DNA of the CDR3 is TGTGCCAGTAGTGGTCGACTAGCAAGCTTGGCCAACGAGCAGTACTTC.

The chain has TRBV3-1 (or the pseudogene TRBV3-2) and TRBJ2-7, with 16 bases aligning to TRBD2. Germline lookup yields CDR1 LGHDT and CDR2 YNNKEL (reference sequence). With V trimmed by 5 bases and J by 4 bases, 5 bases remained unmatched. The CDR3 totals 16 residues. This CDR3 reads CASSGTSGGAFYEQYF. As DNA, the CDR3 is TGTGCCAGCAGCGGGACTAGCGGGGGGGCCTTTTACGAGCAGTACTTC.

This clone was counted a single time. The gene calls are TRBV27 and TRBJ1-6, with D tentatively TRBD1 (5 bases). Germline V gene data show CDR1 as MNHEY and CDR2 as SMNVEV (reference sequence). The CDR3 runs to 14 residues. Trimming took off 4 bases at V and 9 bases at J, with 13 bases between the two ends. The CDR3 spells CASSSWSGASPLHF. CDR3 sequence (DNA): TGTGCCAGCAGTTCTTGGTCTGGGGCTTCACCCCTCCACTTT.

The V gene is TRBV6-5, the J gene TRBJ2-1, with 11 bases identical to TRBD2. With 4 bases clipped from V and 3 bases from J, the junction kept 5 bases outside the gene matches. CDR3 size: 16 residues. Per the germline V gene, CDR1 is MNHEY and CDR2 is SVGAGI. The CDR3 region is CASSSLAGDFYNEQFF. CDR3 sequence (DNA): TGTGCCAGCAGTTCACTAGCGGGGGACTTCTACAATGAGCAGTTCTTC.

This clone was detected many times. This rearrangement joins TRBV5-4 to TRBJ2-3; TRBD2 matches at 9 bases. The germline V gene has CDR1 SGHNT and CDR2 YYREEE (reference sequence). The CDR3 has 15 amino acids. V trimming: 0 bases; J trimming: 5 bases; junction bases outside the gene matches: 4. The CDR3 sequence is CASSLGSGGRDTQYF. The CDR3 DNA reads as TGTGCCAGCAGCTTGGGTAGCGGGGGACGAGATACGCAGTATTTT.